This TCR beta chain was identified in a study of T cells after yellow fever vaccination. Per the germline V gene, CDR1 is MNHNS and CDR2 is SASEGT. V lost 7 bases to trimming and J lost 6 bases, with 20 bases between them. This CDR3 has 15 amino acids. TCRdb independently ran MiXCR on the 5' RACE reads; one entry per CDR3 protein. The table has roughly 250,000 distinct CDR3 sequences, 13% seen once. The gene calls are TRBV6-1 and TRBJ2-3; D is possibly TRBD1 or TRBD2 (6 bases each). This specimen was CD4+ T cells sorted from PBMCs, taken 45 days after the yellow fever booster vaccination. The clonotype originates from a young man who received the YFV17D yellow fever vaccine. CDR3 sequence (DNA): TGTGCCAGCACCTTCGGGGGCGCGGCGGGGGATACGCAGTATTTT. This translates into CASTFGGAAGDTQYF.